The 14 T cell receptor beta chains below all came from one sample that was sequenced in a study of T cell repertoires in cytomegalovirus infection. TCRdb used MiXCR to reprocess the reads, holding one entry per CDR3 protein. This table holds roughly 600,000 distinct CDR3 sequences, approximately 24% found once. Sequenced: CD8+ T cells from PBMCs. Receptor source: a human donor in good health (CMV status not recorded). Some clones in this sample may be carry-over from other donors' samples.

The DNA of the CDR3 is TGTGCCAGCAGTTTATCGAAGGGTCAGCCCCAGCATTTT. Translated: CASSLSKGQPQHF. The chain combines TRBV27 with TRBJ1-5; D not certain. There are 13 residues in the CDR3. The germline V gene has CDR1 MNHEY and CDR2 SMNVEV (reference sequence). With 0 bases removed from V and 6 bases from J, the gap between germline ends came to 6 bases.

This clonotype has at least ten counts. V gene TRBV14 combines with J gene TRBJ2-7; no firm D call. Germline V gene data show CDR1 as SGHDN and CDR2 as FVKESK. This CDR3 comprises 11 residues. The ends were cut back, 1 base at V and 5 bases at J, with 3 bases in the middle. CDR3 residues: CASSQGNEQYF. CDR3 DNA sequence: TGTGCCAGCAGCCAAGGAAACGAGCAGTACTTC.

The V gene is TRBV7-2, the J gene TRBJ2-1; D remains unclear. The ends were cut back, 4 bases at V and 12 bases at J, with 10 bases in the middle. There are 11 residues in the CDR3. Germline V gives CDR1 SGHTA, CDR2 FQGNSA. The CDR3 DNA reads TGTGCCAGCAGCTCCGGACCGTCGCAGTTCTTC. Its translation is CASSSGPSQFF.

This rearrangement joins TRBV6-5 to TRBJ2-2, with D unclear. The length of the CDR3 is 14 residues. The germline V gene has CDR1 MNHEY and CDR2 SVGAGI. The ends were cut back, 5 bases at V and 7 bases at J, with 14 bases in the middle. The CDR3 DNA follows: TGTGCCAGCAGTCATGGGTCTTCGGGCGGGGAGCTGTTTTTT. Protein product: CASSHGSSGGELFF.

There are many counts of this clonotype. V and J are TRBV6-5 and TRBJ2-6; TRBD1 aligns across 7 bases. The CDR3 runs to 18 residues. With 0 bases clipped from V and 5 bases from J, the junction kept 10 bases outside the gene matches. Germline-derived CDR1 and CDR2 are MNHEY and SVGAGI. This CDR3 reads CASSYSAGDSSRANVLTF. The CDR3 region has the DNA TGTGCCAGCAGTTACTCGGCCGGGGACAGCAGCAGGGCCAACGTCCTGACTTTC.

Many counts were recorded for this clonotype. The J gene is TRBJ2-7, the V gene TRBV7-9, with D perhaps matching TRBD1 or TRBD2 (5 bases each). This CDR3 is built from 12 residues. Germline V gene lookup returns CDR1 SEHNR and CDR2 FQNEAQ (reference sequence). Trimming took off 10 bases at V and 3 bases at J, with 13 bases between the two ends. This chain's CDR3 is CATGTSLYEQYF. The CDR3 nucleotides are TGTGCCACCGGGACGAGCCTCTACGAGCAGTACTTC.

The table lists this clonotype with many counts. CDR3: CASSPGTGLDNEQFF. In DNA form, the CDR3 reads TGTGCCAGCAGCCCCGGGACAGGGCTTGACAATGAGCAGTTCTTC. The V and J genes are TRBV7-2 and TRBJ2-1; TRBD1 matches at 9 bases. Unmatched junction bases numbered 7, after V lost 5 bases and J lost 5 bases. The germline gives CDR1 SGHTA, CDR2 FQGNSA. The CDR3 has 15 amino acids.

This chain links TRBV28 with TRBJ1-6, with D uncertain. The CDR3 sequence is 14 residues long. Germline lookup yields CDR1 MDHEN and CDR2 SYDVKM. Trimming took 6 bases from V and 6 from J, leaving 12 bases between them. The CDR3 nucleotides read TGTGCCAGCAGCCAGGAGAAAATTAATTCACCCCTCCACTTT. Translation: CASSQEKINSPLHF. The variable domain in full, with the rest retrieved from reference TRBV28 and TRBJ1-6, is DVKVTQSSRYLVKRTGEKVFLECVQDMDHENMFWYRQDPGLGLRLIYFSYDVKMKEKGDIPEGYSVSREKKERFSLILESASTNQTSMYLCASSQEKINSPLHFGNGTRLTVT.

This clonotype was detected once. The chain employs TRBV15 and TRBJ1-6; D ambiguous. CDR3 length: 12 residues. Trimming left V 4 bases short and J 12 bases short, with 10 bases between. Germline CDR1 LNHNV, CDR2 YYDKDF (reference sequence). The CDR3 spells CATSMGYLPLHF. CDR3 DNA sequence: TGTGCCACCAGCATGGGATATTTACCCCTCCACTTT.

The V and J genes are TRBV4-1 and TRBJ2-3, with 9 bases aligning to TRBD2. V shed 4 bases, J shed 5 bases, and the junction held 13 bases outside the gene matches. The CDR3 sequence is 17 residues long. CDR1 MGHRA and CDR2 YSYEKL come from the germline V gene. In DNA, the CDR3 is TGCGCCAGCAGCCCAAGAGCGGGGCGGGGGGGCCGAGATACGCAGTATTTT. Protein product: CASSPRAGRGGRDTQYF.

This clonotype has ten or more counts. The V and J genes are TRBV7-2 and TRBJ2-7; D is ambiguous. V dropped 0 bases and J dropped 3 bases, with 6 bases sitting between them. This CDR3 contains 13 residues. Germline CDR1 SGHTA, CDR2 FQGNSA. In DNA, the CDR3 is TGTGCCAGCAGCTTAGCAAGGCTCTACGAGCAGTACTTC. Amino acid sequence: CASSLARLYEQYF.

V is TRBV20-1 and J is TRBJ1-1; no reliable D call. From germline, CDR1 is DFQATT and CDR2 SNEGSKA (reference sequence). The CDR3 consists of 13 residues. With 5 bases removed from V and 6 bases from J, the gap between germline ends came to 16 bases. The CDR3 nucleotides read TGCAGTGCTCTAGAAGGGTCACGTCCTGAAGCTTTCTTT. It encodes CSALEGSRPEAFF.

To note about this clonotype: A read error may be the cause here, since a much bigger clone is one base away. The chain has TRBV14 and TRBJ1-2; 8 bases line up with TRBD1. Germline V gene data show CDR1 as SGHDN and CDR2 as FVKESK. The CDR3 sequence is 20 residues long. The CDR3 DNA follows: TGTGCCAGCAACCAAGATACCAGGACAGGGTTCAATAATTGGGCTTTCGGCTACACCTTC. This gives the protein CASNQDTRTGFNNWAFGYTF.

This clonotype has a count of ten or more. The chain employs TRBV7-2 and TRBJ1-6, with D tentatively TRBD1 (6 bases). Trimming stripped 2 bases from V and 0 bases from J, with 17 bases between. CDR1 is SGHTA and CDR2 is FQGNSA in the germline V gene. This CDR3 has 19 amino acids. CDR3 protein: CASSLNRVGPGSYNSPLHF. In DNA form, the CDR3 reads TGTGCCAGCAGCTTAAACAGGGTTGGGCCGGGCTCCTATAATTCACCCCTCCACTTT.